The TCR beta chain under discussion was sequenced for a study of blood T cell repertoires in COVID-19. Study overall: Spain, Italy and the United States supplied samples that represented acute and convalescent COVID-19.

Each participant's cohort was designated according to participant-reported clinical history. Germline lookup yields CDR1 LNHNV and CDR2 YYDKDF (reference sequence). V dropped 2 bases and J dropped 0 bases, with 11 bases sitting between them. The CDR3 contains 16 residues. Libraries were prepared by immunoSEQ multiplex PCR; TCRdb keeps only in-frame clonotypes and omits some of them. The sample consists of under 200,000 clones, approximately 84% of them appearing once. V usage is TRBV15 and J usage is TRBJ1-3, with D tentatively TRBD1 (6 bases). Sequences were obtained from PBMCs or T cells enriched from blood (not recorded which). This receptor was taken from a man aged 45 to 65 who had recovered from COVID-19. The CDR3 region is CATSRRGGSSGNTIYF. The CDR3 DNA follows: TGTGCCACCAGCAGAAGGGGGGGTAGCTCTGGAAACACCATATATTTT.